This T cell receptor beta chain was identified during a study of T cells in localized non-small cell lung cancer. Clones were sequenced by immunoSEQ multiplex PCR, and TCRdb holds only the in-frame ones, with some missing. The table records under 50,000 clones, roughly 86% of them present only once. Germline V gene lookup returns CDR1 GTSNPN and CDR2 SVGIG (reference sequence). The ends were cut back, 8 bases at V and 0 bases at J, with 7 bases in the middle. The CDR3 spans 12 residues. General study points: It was uninvolved adjacent lung that showed the highest T cell clonality, exceeding tumor. In adjacent lung, a median roughly 60 of the top 100 tumor clones were found.

This clone was recorded only once. Its antigen is as yet unknown. The receptor was isolated from a man aged 40-75 years with stage II lung adenocarcinoma. Sequenced material: PBMCs, taken before any cancer treatment. This chain links TRBV30 with TRBJ2-2; no clear D gene. The CDR3 region has the DNA TGTGCCAAAAGCACGAACACCGGGGAGCTGTTTTTT. It specifies CAKSTNTGELFF.